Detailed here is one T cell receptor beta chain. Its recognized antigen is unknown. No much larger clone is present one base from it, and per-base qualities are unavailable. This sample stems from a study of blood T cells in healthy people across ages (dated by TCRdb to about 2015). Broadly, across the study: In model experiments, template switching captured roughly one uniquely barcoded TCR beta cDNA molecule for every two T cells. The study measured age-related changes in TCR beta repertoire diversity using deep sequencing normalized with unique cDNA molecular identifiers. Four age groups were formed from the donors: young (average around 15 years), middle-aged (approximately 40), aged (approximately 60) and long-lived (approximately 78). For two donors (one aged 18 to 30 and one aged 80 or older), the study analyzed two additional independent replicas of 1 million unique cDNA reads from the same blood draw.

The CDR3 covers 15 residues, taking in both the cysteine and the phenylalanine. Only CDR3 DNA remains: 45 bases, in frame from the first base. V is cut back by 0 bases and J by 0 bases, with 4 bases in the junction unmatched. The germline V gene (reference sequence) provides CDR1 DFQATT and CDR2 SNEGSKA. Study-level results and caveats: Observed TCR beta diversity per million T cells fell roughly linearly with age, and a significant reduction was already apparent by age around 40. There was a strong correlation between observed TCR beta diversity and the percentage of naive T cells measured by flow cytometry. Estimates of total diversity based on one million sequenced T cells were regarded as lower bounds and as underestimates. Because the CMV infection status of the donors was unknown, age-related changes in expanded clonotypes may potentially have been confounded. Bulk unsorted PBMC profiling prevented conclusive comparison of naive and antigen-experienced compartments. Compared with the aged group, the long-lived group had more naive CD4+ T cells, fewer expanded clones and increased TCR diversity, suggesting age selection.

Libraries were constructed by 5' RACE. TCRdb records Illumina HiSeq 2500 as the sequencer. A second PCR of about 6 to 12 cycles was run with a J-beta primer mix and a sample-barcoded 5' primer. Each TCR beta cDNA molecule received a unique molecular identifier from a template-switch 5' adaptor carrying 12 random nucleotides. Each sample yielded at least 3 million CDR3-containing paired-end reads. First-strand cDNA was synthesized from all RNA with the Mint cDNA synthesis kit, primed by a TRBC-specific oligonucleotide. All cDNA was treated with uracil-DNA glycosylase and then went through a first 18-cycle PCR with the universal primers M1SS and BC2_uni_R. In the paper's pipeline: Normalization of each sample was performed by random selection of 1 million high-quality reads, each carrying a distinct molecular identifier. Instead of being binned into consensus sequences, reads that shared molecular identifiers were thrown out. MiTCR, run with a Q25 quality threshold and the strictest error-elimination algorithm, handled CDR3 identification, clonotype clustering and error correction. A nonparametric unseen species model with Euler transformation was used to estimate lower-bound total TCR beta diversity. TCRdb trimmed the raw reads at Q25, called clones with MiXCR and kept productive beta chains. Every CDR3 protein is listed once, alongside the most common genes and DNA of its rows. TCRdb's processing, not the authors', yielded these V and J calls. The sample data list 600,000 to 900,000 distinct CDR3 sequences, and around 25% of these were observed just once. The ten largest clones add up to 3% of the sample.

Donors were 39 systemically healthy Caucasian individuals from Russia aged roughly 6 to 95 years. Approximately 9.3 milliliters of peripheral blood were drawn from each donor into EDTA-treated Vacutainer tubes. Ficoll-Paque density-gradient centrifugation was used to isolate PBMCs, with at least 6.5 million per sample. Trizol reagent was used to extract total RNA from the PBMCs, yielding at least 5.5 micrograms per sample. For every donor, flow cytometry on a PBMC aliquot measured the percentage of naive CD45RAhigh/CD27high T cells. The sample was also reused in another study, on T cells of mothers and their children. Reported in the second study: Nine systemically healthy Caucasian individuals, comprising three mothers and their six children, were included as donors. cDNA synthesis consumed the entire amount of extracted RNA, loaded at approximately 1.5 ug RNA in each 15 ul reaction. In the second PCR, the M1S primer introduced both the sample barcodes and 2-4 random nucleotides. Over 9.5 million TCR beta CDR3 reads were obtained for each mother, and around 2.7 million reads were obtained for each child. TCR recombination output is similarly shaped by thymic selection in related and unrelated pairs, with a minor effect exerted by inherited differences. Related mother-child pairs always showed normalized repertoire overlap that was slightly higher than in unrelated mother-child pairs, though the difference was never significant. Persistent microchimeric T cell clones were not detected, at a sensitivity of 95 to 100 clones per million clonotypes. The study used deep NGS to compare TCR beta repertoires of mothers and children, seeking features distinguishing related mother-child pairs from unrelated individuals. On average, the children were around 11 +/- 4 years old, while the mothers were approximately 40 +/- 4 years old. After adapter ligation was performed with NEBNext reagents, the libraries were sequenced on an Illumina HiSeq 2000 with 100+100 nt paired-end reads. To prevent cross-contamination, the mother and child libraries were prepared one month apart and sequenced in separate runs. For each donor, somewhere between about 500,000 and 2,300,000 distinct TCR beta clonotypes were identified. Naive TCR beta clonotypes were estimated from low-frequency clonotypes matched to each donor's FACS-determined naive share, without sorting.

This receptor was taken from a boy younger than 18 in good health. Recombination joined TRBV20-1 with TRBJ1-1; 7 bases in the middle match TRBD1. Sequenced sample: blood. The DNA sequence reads TGCAGTGCTAGAGATCCTACAGGGGTGAACACTGAAGCTTTCTTT. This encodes CSARDPTGVNTEAFF.